These T cell receptor beta chains were read from a single sample in a study of T-cell memory formation after mild COVID-19. TCRdb passed the 5' RACE reads through MiXCR, listing each CDR3 protein once. The profile shows about 470,000 distinct CDR3 sequences, roughly 25% of them singletons. Sequenced material: PBMCs or a T cell subset sorted from them (not recorded which). These TCRs come from an adult woman who had mild COVID-19 (a few samples of this study predate the infection). Cell type and time point are not known. Each CDR3 is given with its conserved first and last residue. A D gene is named only where the DNA matches it firmly. Size values are once, few and many counts, or a class for expanded clones, and some rows have none.

abundance: few; j_gene: TRBJ2-3; d_gene: TRBD2; v_gene: TRBV7-7; CDR3aa: CASSPGLAGVQDTQYF; CDR3nt: TGTGCTAGCAGCCCGGGACTAGCGGGAGTGCAAGATACGCAGTATTTT
abundance: few; j_gene: TRBJ2-5; d_gene: .; v_gene: TRBV9; CDR3aa: CASSVGDLGETQYF; CDR3nt: TGTGCCAGCAGCGTAGGGGACCTTGGGGAGACCCAGTACTTC
abundance: .; j_gene: TRBJ2-3; d_gene: TRBD2; v_gene: TRBV25-1; CDR3aa: CASSPLTSGGSDTQYF; CDR3nt: TGTGCCAGCAGTCCCCTCACTAGCGGGGGCTCAGATACGCAGTATTTT
abundance: .; j_gene: TRBJ2-5; d_gene: .; v_gene: TRBV5-1; CDR3aa: CASSLGSAGLETQYF; CDR3nt: TGCGCCAGCAGCTTGGGCAGTGCGGGTCTGGAGACCCAGTACTTC
abundance: .; j_gene: TRBJ2-7; d_gene: TRBD2; v_gene: TRBV6-5; CDR3aa: CASSYFSSGVYEQYF; CDR3nt: TGTGCCAGCAGTTACTTTTCTAGCGGGGTCTACGAGCAGTACTTC
abundance: .; j_gene: TRBJ2-3; d_gene: TRBD2; v_gene: TRBV6-5; CDR3aa: CASSKLAGGPPQYF; CDR3nt: TGTGCCAGCAGTAAACTAGCGGGAGGGCCACCGCAGTATTTT
abundance: .; j_gene: TRBJ2-7; d_gene: TRBD2; v_gene: TRBV4-2; CDR3aa: CASSQDYRSGLAAYEQYF; CDR3nt: TGTGCCAGCAGCCAAGATTACCGTTCGGGACTAGCGGCCTACGAGCAGTACTTC
abundance: few; j_gene: TRBJ2-1; d_gene: .; v_gene: TRBV2; CDR3aa: CASSSYYNEQFF; CDR3nt: TGTGCCAGCAGTTCATACTACAATGAGCAGTTCTTC
abundance: few; j_gene: TRBJ2-7; d_gene: .; v_gene: TRBV9; CDR3aa: CASSPYSSSYEQYF; CDR3nt: TGTGCCAGCAGCCCGTACTCTAGCTCCTACGAGCAGTACTTC
abundance: .; j_gene: TRBJ2-3; d_gene: TRBD1; v_gene: TRBV5-1; CDR3aa: CASSLASGGWADTQYF; CDR3nt: TGCGCCAGCAGCTTGGCCTCAGGGGGATGGGCAGATACGCAGTATTTT
abundance: few; j_gene: TRBJ2-3; d_gene: .; v_gene: TRBV7-9; CDR3aa: CASSPVAGTDTQYF; CDR3nt: TGTGCCAGCAGCCCAGTAGCGGGCACAGATACGCAGTATTTT
abundance: .; j_gene: TRBJ2-1; d_gene: .; v_gene: TRBV19; CDR3aa: CASSIRGGYNEQFF; CDR3nt: TGTGCCAGTAGTATAAGAGGGGGCTACAATGAGCAGTTCTTC
abundance: .; j_gene: TRBJ2-1; d_gene: .; v_gene: TRBV9; CDR3aa: CASSPRVAREQFF; CDR3nt: TGTGCCAGCAGCCCCCGTGTGGCGAGGGAGCAGTTCTTC
abundance: few; j_gene: TRBJ1-2; d_gene: .; v_gene: TRBV2; CDR3aa: CASGDSSYGYTF; CDR3nt: TGTGCCAGCGGAGATTCATCCTATGGCTACACCTTC
abundance: .; j_gene: TRBJ1-4; d_gene: .; v_gene: TRBV2; CDR3aa: CASSAGNSNEKLFF; CDR3nt: TGTGCCAGCAGTGCAGGGAACTCTAATGAAAAACTGTTTTTT
abundance: few; j_gene: TRBJ2-3; d_gene: .; v_gene: TRBV7-2; CDR3aa: CASSPGLTASTDTQYF; CDR3nt: TGTGCCAGCAGCCCAGGCTTGACGGCTAGCACAGATACGCAGTATTTT
abundance: .; j_gene: TRBJ2-7; d_gene: .; v_gene: TRBV4-1; CDR3aa: CASSQEKGFGSYEQYF; CDR3nt: TGCGCCAGCAGCCAAGAAAAGGGGTTTGGGTCCTACGAGCAGTACTTC
abundance: .; j_gene: TRBJ1-1; d_gene: .; v_gene: TRBV20-1; CDR3aa: CSASSQGNTEAFF; CDR3nt: TGCAGTGCTAGCTCGCAGGGGAACACTGAAGCTTTCTTT
abundance: few; j_gene: TRBJ2-1; d_gene: TRBD2; v_gene: TRBV5-1; CDR3aa: CASSISGGVNEQFF; CDR3nt: TGCGCCAGCAGTATCAGCGGGGGGGTCAATGAGCAGTTCTTC